In its sample, the clone carrying this T cell receptor beta chain was seen a few times. Its antigen is unidentified. TCRdb redid the calling of the 5' RACE reads with MiXCR, one entry per CDR3 protein. The profile shows around 390,000 distinct CDR3 sequences, approximately 15% of them singletons. This entry comes from a study of T-cell memory formation after mild COVID-19. Broader study findings: Some responding clones appeared in pre-infection memory, suggesting cross-reactive memory joined. Most CD4+ clones that shrank were in CM and EM, while CD8+ ones turned up in EMRA. Clones that shrank (day 15 to 85) were balanced CD4/CD8, whereas later expanders leaned CD4+.

Sample: PBMCs or a T cell subset sorted from them (not recorded which). The source of this sequence is a man aged 18 to 29 who had mild COVID-19 (a few samples of this study predate the infection). Cell type and time point are not known.

This CDR3 reads CASSLDRVGDSPLHF. The DNA for the CDR3 is TGCGCCAGCAGCCTGGACAGGGTGGGGGATTCACCCCTCCACTTT. The V and J genes are TRBV4-3 and TRBJ1-6; 8 nucleotides line up with TRBD1. After removal of 4 bases from V and 8 bases from J, the junction contained 7 bases not matched to a gene. The CDR3 runs to 15 residues. CDR1 and CDR2 from the germline V gene are LGHNA and YSLEER.